Sequencing of this T cell receptor (beta chain) was carried out in a study of Ad26.COV2.S vaccination and SARS-CoV-2 variants. On the study more broadly: The study gave Ad26.COV2.S intramuscularly, once or twice 56 days apart. Study-level results: For non-spike TCRs, breadth in vaccine recipients resembled that in placebo recipients.

As regards this clone: What it recognizes is unknown.

Described treatment: 15 to 20 received Ad26.COV2.S at low or high dose, single or two shots; about 5 received placebo; per-sample allocation not given. The samples date from day 63 after the first vaccine or placebo injection. Sequencing was performed with immunoSEQ multiplex PCR; in TCRdb, only in-frame clones are kept and a portion is missing. The table lists approximately 340,000 clones, about 85% of them singletons. The specimen comprised peripheral blood, sampled in a trial of Ad26.COV2.S vaccine versus placebo. The origin of this receptor is a person between 18 and 59 years old who received the Ad26.COV2.S COVID-19 vaccine or a placebo.

CDR3 nucleotide sequence: TGTGCCAGCAGCCAAGGGTTTTGGACAGGGGATACTTACGAGCAGTACTTC. Amino acids: CASSQGFWTGDTYEQYF. The chain carries TRBV3-1 (or the pseudogene TRBV3-2) and TRBJ2-7; 9 bases map to TRBD1. The CDR3 length is 17 residues. Unmatched junction bases numbered 11, after V lost 1 base and J lost 4 bases. Germline V gives CDR1 LGHDT, CDR2 YNNKEL (reference sequence).